This T cell receptor beta chain was sequenced in a study of T cell responses to AZD1222 COVID-19 vaccine. TCRdb's copy holds only in-frame clones and misses some; the assay was immunoSEQ multiplex PCR. The sample gives approximately 89,000 clones, 90% to 95% of which show up once; approximately 5.6% is in the top ten. The CDR3 is made up of 16 amino acids. V was cut by 1 base and J by 9 bases, with 19 bases left in between. Germline CDR1 is KGHSH and CDR2 is LQKENI. This TCR came from an adult in good health. The J gene is TRBJ2-1, the V gene TRBV18; D may be TRBD2 (6 bases). Here the sequenced sample was peripheral blood, taken on day 0 of AZD1222 vaccination. The CDR3 loop reads CASSPLIPTSPGEQFF. CDR3 DNA: TGTGCCAGCTCACCACTGATTCCCACTAGCCCGGGTGAGCAGTTCTTC.